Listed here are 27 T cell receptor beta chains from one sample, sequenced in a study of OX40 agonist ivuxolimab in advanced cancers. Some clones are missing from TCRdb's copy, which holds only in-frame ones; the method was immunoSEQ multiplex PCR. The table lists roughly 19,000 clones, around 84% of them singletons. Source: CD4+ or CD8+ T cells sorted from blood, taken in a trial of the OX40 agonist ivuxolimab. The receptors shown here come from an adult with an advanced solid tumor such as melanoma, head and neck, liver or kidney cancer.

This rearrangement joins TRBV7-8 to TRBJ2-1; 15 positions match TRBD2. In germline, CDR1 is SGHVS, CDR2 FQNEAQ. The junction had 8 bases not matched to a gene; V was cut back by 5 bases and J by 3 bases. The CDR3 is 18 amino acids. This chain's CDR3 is CASSRGLAGGSYYNEQFF. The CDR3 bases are TGTGCCAGCAGCCGCGGACTAGCGGGGGGGAGCTACTACAATGAGCAGTTCTTC.

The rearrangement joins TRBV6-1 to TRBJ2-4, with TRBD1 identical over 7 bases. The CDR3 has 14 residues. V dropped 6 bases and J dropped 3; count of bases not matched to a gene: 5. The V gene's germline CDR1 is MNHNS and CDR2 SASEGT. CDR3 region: CASRAGGYKNIQYF. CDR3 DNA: TGTGCCAGCAGGGCAGGGGGTTACAAAAACATTCAGTACTTC.

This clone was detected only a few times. In DNA, the CDR3 is TGTGCCAGTAAGTCCGATGCCACCTACGAGCAGTACTTC. Translating it yields CASKSDATYEQYF. This chain joins TRBV19 and TRBJ2-7; D not certain. Trimming left V 7 bases short and J 2 bases short, with 12 bases between. This CDR3 is built from 13 residues. Germline lookup yields CDR1 LNHDA and CDR2 SQIVND (reference sequence).

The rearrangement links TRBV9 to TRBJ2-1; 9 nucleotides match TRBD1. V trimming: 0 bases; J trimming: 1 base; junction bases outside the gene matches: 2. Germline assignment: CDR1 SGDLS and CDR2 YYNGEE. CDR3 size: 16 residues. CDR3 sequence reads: CASSVEGQGSYNEQFF. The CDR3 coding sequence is TGTGCCAGCAGCGTAGAGGGACAGGGATCCTACAATGAGCAGTTCTTC.

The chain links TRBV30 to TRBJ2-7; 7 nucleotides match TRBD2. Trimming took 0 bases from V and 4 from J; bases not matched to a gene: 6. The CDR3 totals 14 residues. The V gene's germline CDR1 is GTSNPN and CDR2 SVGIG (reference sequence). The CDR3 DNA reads TGTGCCTGGAGTGTACTTGGGGGGGTTTACGAGCAGTACTTC. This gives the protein CAWSVLGGVYEQYF.

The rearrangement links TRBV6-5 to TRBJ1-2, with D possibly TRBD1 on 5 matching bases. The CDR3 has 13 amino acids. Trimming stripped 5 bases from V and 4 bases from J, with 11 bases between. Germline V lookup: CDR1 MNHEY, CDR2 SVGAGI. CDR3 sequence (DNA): TGTGCCAGCAGTCCGGGACCGGTCTATGGCTACACCTTC. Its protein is CASSPGPVYGYTF.

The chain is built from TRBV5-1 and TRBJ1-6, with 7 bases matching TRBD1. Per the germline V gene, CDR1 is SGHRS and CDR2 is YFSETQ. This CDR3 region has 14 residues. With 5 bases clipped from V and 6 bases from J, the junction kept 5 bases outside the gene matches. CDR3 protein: CASSLGQINSPLHF. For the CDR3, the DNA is TGCGCCAGCAGTCTGGGACAGATTAATTCACCCCTCCACTTT.

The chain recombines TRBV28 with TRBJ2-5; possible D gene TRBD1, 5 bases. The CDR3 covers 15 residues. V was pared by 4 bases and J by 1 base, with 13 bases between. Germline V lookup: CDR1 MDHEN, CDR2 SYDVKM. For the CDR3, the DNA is TGTGCCAGCAGTTACAACAGGCCCCCCCAAGAGACCCAGTACTTC. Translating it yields CASSYNRPPQETQYF.

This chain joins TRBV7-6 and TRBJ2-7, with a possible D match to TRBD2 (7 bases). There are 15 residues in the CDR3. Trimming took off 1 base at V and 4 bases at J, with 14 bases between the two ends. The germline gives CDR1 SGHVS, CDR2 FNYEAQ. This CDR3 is CASSLGPGEGYEQYF. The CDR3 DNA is TGTGCCAGCAGCTTAGGCCCAGGGGAGGGATACGAGCAGTACTTC.

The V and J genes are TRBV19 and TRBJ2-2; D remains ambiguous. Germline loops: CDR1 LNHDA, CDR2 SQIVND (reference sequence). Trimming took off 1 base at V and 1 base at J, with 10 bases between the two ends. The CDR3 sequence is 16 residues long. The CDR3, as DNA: TGTGCCAGTAGTATAGGGGCCAGAGAGAACACCGGGGAGCTGTTTTTT. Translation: CASSIGARENTGELFF.

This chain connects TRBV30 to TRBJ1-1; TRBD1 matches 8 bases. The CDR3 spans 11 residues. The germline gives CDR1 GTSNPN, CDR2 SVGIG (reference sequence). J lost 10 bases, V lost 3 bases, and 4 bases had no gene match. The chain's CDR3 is CAWSRQGLAFF. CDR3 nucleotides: TGTGCCTGGAGCCGACAGGGGTTAGCTTTCTTT.

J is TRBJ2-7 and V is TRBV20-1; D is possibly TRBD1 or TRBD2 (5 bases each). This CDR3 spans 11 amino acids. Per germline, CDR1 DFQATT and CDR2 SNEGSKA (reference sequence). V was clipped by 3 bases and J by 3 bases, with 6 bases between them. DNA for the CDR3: TGCAGTGCTAGGGGGGACTACGAGCAGTACTTC. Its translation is CSARGDYEQYF.

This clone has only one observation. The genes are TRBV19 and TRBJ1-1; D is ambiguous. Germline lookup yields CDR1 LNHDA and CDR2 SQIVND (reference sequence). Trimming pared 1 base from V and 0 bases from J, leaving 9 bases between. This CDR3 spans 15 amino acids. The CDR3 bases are TGTGCCAGTAGTATAGGGGAGTTCATGAACACTGAAGCTTTCTTT. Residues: CASSIGEFMNTEAFF. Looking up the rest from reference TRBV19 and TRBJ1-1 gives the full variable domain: DGGITQSPKYLFRKEGQNVTLSCEQNLNHDAMYWYRQDPGQGLRLIYYSQIVNDFQKGDIAEGYSVSREKKESFPLTVTSAQKNPTAFYLCASSIGEFMNTEAFFGQGTRLTVV.

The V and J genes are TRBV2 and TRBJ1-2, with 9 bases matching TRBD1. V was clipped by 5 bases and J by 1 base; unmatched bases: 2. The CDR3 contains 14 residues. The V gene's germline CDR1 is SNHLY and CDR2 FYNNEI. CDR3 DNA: TGTGCCAGCAGTAGGGACAGGGATAACTATGGCTACACCTTC. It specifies CASSRDRDNYGYTF.

The CDR3 reads CASSPSRGVTNQPQHF. The CDR3 nucleotides read TGTGCCAGCAGCCCGAGCCGAGGGGTGACTAATCAGCCCCAGCATTTT. The chain carries TRBV7-2 and TRBJ1-5; possible D gene TRBD1, 5 bases. The CDR3 runs 16 residues. Trimming cost V 5 bases and J 4 bases, with 18 bases left between them. Germline V lookup: CDR1 SGHTA, CDR2 FQGNSA.

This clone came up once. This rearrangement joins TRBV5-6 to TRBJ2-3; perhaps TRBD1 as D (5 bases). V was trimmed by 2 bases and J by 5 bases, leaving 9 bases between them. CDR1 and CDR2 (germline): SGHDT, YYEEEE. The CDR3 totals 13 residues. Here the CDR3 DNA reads TGTGCCAGCAGCTTTAGGGGCAGAGATACGCAGTATTTT. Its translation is CASSFRGRDTQYF.

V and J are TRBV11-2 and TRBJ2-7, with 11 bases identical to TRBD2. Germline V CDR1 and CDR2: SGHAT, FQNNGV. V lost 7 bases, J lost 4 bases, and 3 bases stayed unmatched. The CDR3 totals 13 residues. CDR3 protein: CASKLAGVYEQYF. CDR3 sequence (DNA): TGTGCCAGCAAACTAGCGGGAGTTTACGAGCAGTACTTC.

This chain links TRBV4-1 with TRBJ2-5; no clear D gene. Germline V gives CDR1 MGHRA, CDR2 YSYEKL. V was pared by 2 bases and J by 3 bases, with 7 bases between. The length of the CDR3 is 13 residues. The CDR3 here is CASSQWAKETQYF. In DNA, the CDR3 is TGCGCCAGCAGCCAATGGGCGAAAGAGACCCAGTACTTC.

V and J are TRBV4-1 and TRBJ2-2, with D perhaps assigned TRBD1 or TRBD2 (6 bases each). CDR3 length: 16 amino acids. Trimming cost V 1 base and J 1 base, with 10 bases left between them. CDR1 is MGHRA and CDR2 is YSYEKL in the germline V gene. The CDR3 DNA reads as TGCGCCAGCAGCCAAGGGAGGGGGTGGAACACCGGGGAGCTGTTTTTT. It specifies CASSQGRGWNTGELFF.

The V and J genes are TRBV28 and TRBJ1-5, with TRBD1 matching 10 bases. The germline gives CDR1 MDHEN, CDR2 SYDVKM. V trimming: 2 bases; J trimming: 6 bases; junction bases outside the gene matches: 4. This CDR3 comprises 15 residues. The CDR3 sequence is CASSLGTGVFQPQHF. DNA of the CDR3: TGTGCCAGCAGTTTAGGGACAGGGGTTTTTCAGCCCCAGCATTTT.

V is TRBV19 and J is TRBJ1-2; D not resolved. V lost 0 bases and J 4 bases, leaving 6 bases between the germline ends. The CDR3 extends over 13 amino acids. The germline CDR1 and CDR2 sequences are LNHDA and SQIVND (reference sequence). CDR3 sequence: CASSIDAGYGYTF. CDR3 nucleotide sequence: TGTGCCAGTAGTATAGATGCCGGCTATGGCTACACCTTC.

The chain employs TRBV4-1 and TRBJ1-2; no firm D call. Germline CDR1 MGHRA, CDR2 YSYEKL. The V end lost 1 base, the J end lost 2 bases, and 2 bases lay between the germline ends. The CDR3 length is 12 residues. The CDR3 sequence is CASSQGNYGYTF. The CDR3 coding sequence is TGCGCCAGCAGCCAAGGGAACTATGGCTACACCTTC.

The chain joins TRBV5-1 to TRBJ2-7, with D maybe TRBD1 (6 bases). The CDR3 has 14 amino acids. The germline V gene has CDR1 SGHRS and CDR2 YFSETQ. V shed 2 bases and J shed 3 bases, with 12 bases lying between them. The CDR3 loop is CASSFGGEGYEQYF. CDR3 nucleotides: TGCGCCAGCAGCTTTGGGGGCGAAGGCTACGAGCAGTACTTC. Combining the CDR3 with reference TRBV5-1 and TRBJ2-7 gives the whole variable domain KAGVTQTPRYLIKTRGQQVTLSCSPISGHRSVSWYQQTPGQGLQFLFEYFSETQRNKGNFPGRFSGRQFSNSRSEMNVSTLELGDSALYLCASSFGGEGYEQYFGPGTRLTVT.

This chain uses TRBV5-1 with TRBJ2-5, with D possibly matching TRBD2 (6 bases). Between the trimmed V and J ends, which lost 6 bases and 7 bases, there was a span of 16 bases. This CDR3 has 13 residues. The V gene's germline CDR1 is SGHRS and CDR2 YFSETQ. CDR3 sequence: CASTPDLGGTQYF. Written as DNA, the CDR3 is TGCGCCAGCACACCAGACTTGGGGGGGACCCAGTACTTC.

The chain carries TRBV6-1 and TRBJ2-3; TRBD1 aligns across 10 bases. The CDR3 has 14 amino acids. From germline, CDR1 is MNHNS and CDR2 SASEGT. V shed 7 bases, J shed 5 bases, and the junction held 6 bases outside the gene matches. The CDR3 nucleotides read TGTGCCAGCATGCGGACAGGGGGTGTAGATACGCAGTATTTT. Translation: CASMRTGGVDTQYF.

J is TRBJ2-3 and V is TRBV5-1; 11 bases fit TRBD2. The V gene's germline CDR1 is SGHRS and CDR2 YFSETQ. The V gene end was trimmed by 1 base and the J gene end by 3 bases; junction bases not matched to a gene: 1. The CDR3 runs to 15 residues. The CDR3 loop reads CASSLTSGGTDTQYF. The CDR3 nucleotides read TGCGCCAGCAGCTTGACTAGCGGGGGAACAGATACGCAGTATTTT.

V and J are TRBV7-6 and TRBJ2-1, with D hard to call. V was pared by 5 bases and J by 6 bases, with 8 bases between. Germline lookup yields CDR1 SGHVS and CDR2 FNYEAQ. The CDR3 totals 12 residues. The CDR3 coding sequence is TGTGCCAGCAGCCTTCAGGTCAATGAGCAGTTCTTC. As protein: CASSLQVNEQFF.